This section outlines one T cell receptor beta chain sequence together with its context. Only in-frame clones appear in the TCRdb table, and some are missing; sequencing was by immunoSEQ multiplex PCR. The sample lists approximately 150,000 clones, about nine tenths occurring once. Germline loops: CDR1 MGHRA, CDR2 YSYEKL. With 1 base removed from V and 3 bases from J, the gap between germline ends came to 13 bases. The CDR3 is made up of 15 amino acids. The data are from a study of blood T cell repertoires in COVID-19. This clonotype originated in a man aged 50 to 60 who had recovered from COVID-19. V usage is TRBV4-1 and J usage is TRBJ2-7, with D possibly being TRBD1 (6 bases). Sequencing was performed on peripheral blood. The CDR3 reads CASSQGQGIDYEQYF. In nucleotides, the CDR3 is TGCGCCAGCAGCCAAGGGCAGGGGATAGACTACGAGCAGTACTTC.